The 10 T cell receptor beta chains reported below all come from one sample, sequenced in a study of PD-L1 blockade in urothelial cancer. Here immunoSEQ multiplex PCR was the method, and the copy in TCRdb shows in-frame clones only, minus some. The sample consists of about 130,000 clones, approximately 84% of them appearing once. Time point here: pretreatment peripheral blood. The material sequenced was PBMCs, taken around atezolizumab (anti-PD-L1) treatment. These receptors were taken from a man in his fifties or sixties with urothelial cancer.

CDR3 DNA sequence: TGTGCCAGCAGTTCCAGAGGAGGAGCCGGGGCCAACGTCCTGACTTTC. This encodes CASSSRGGAGANVLTF. The rearrangement uses TRBV7-3 and TRBJ2-6; D is perhaps TRBD2 (5 bases). The CDR3 runs to 16 residues. Per the germline V gene, CDR1 is SGHTA and CDR2 is FQGTGA. Trimming cost V 6 bases and J 4 bases, with 16 bases left between them.

This clone was found once. V usage is TRBV6-4 and J usage is TRBJ2-3; D is unresolved. The germline V and J ends were trimmed by 6 bases and 13 bases, with 17 bases remaining between them. Germline loops: CDR1 MRHNA, CDR2 SNTAGT. This CDR3 is 12 amino acids long. The CDR3 protein is CASRRRVRIKYF. The CDR3 DNA sequence: TGTGCCAGCAGGAGGCGCGTACGAATAAAGTATTTT.

The V and J genes are TRBV4-2 and TRBJ2-3; D uncertain. V was pared by 1 base and J by 0 bases, with 11 bases between. CDR3 length: 16 amino acids. The V gene's germline CDR1 is LGHNA and CDR2 YNFKEQ. The CDR3 region is CASSQVSIASTDTQYF. CDR3 coding DNA: TGTGCCAGCAGCCAAGTATCCATCGCGAGCACAGATACGCAGTATTTT.

This chain uses TRBV27 with TRBJ2-7; 9 bases match TRBD1. Germline-derived CDR1 and CDR2 are MNHEY and SMNVEV (reference sequence). V was clipped by 5 bases and J by 4 bases; unmatched bases: 9. This CDR3 is built from 15 residues. The CDR3 spells CASSGPGTGRYEQYF. DNA of the CDR3: TGTGCCAGCAGTGGACCCGGGACAGGGAGATACGAGCAGTACTTC.

The gene calls are TRBV4-2 and TRBJ1-1; D might be TRBD1 (6 bases). This CDR3 has 15 amino acids. CDR1 and CDR2 (germline): LGHNA, YNFKEQ. Trimming left V 5 bases short and J 4 bases short, with 17 bases between. CDR3 in DNA: TGTGCCAGCAGCACCGACCAGGGGCCCTTCACTGAAGCTTTCTTT. Its translation is CASSTDQGPFTEAFF.

The CDR3 spells CASSVVGPGVSTGELFF. CDR3 in DNA: TGTGCCAGCAGCGTAGTCGGACCGGGGGTGAGCACCGGGGAGCTGTTTTTT. The chain uses TRBV9 and TRBJ2-2; weak D call: TRBD2 (6 bases). Trimming pared 0 bases from V and 4 bases from J, leaving 16 bases between. Germline CDR1 reads SGDLS; CDR2 reads YYNGEE. The CDR3 has 17 residues.

This chain connects TRBV10-3 to TRBJ2-7; D is perhaps TRBD1 (5 bases). The CDR3 consists of 16 residues. The germline gives CDR1 ENHRY, CDR2 SYGVKD. Between the trimmed V and J ends, which lost 3 bases and 1 base, there was a span of 16 bases. Written as DNA, the CDR3 is TGTGCCATCAGTGACAAAGGCAGGGCTACATCCTACGAGCAGTACTTC. Translated: CAISDKGRATSYEQYF.

CDR3 bases: TGTGCCAGCACCAGGACTAGCGGGACTACAGATACGCAGTATTTT. As protein: CASTRTSGTTDTQYF. The chain uses TRBV2 and TRBJ2-3; 12 bases agree with TRBD2. V was pared by 7 bases and J by 3 bases, with 5 bases of the junction left unmatched. In germline, CDR1 is SNHLY, CDR2 FYNNEI. The CDR3 is 15 residues long.

This clone was observed once. The V call is TRBV13, the J call TRBJ2-3, with 12 bases that match TRBD2. Unmatched junction bases numbered 8, after V lost 7 bases and J lost 6 bases. There are 15 residues in the CDR3. The germline V gene encodes CDR1 PRHDT and CDR2 FYEKMQ (reference sequence). CDR3 protein: CASTRLAGASDTQYF. The CDR3 DNA reads as TGTGCCAGCACCCGACTAGCGGGAGCGAGCGATACGCAGTATTTT.

The rearrangement joins TRBV6-8 to TRBJ1-5; 11 nucleotides match TRBD1. Per germline, CDR1 MNHGY and CDR2 SAAAGT. The CDR3 has 16 residues. V shed 4 bases, J shed 3 bases, and the junction held 5 bases outside the gene matches. The CDR3 protein is CASSSGTGGDNQPQHF. In nucleotides, the CDR3 is TGTGCCAGCAGTTCCGGGACAGGGGGAGACAATCAGCCCCAGCATTTT.